Described below is a single T cell receptor (beta chain) sequence and its context. The length of the CDR3 is 13 residues. V gave up 2 bases and J gave up 10 bases, with 13 bases separating them. Donors were grouped by their self-reported clinical history. This sample was included in a study of blood T cell repertoires in COVID-19. Study summary: T cells, B-cell-depleted T cells, or PBMCs supplied cDNA or gDNA.

Assay used: immunoSEQ multiplex PCR; TCRdb lists only in-frame clones, some missing. The sample holds some 250,000 clones, approximately 90% seen once. The receptor comes from a human donor in a cohort exposed to, infected with or recovered from COVID-19 (not recorded which). The donor label of this sample is uncertain. The sequenced material came from PBMCs or T cells enriched from blood (not recorded which). The chain uses TRBV12-3 or TRBV12-4 and TRBJ2-3; D is perhaps TRBD2 (5 bases). CDR3 nucleotides: TGTGCCAGCAGTTTAATGGACGGGGTGGCGCAGTATTTT. Translating it yields CASSLMDGVAQYF.